This entry describes one TCR beta chain. This entry is derived from a study of graft-versus-host responses after intestinal transplantation. Sequencing used immunoSEQ multiplex PCR; TCRdb keeps in-frame clones, though not all of them. The sample has about 4,000 clones, about 95% seen once. V lost 6 bases, J lost 1 base, and 1 base lay in between. The CDR3 runs to 12 residues. Germline V gives CDR1 MDHEN, CDR2 SYDVKM. The rearrangement links TRBV28 to TRBJ2-6, with unresolved D. The source is a human patient who received an intestinal transplant, so some T cells may come from the graft donor. Sequenced material: PBMCs, taken 11 days after intestinal transplantation. DNA of the CDR3: TGTGCCAGCAGGTCTGGGGCCAACGTCCTGACTTTC. The encoded protein is CASRSGANVLTF.